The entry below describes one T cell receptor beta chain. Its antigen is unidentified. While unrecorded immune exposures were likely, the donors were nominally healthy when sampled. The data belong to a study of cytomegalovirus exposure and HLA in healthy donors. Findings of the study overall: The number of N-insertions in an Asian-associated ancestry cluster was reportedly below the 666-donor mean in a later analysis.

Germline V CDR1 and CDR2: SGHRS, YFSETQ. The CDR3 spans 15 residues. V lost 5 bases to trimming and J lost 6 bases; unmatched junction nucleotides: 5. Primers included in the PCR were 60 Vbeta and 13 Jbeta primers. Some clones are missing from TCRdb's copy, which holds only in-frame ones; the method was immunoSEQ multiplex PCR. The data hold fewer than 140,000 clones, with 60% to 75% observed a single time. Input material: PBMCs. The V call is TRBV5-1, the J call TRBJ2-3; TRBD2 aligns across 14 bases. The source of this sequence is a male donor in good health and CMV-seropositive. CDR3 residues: CASRFGTSGGDTQYF. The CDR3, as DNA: TGCGCCAGCAGATTCGGGACTAGCGGGGGCGATACGCAGTATTTT.